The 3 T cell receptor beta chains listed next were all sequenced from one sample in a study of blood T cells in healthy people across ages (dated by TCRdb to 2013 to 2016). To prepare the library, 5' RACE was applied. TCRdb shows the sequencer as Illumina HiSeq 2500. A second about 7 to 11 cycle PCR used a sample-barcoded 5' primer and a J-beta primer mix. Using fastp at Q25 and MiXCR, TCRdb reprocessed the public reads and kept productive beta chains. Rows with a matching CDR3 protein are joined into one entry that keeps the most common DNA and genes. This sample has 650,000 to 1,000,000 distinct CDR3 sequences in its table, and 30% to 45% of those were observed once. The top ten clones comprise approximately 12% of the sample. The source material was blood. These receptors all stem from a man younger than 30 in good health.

CDR3 nucleotides: TGTGCCAGCAGAAATAGCGGGGCTGAGATCACTGAAGCTTTCTTT. Its translation is CASRNSGAEITEAFF. The rearrangement joins TRBV6-1 to TRBJ1-1; weak D call: TRBD1 (5 bases). The CDR3 contains 15 residues. With 6 bases removed from V and 4 bases from J, the gap between germline ends came to 18 bases. Germline V CDR1 and CDR2: MNHNS, SASEGT.

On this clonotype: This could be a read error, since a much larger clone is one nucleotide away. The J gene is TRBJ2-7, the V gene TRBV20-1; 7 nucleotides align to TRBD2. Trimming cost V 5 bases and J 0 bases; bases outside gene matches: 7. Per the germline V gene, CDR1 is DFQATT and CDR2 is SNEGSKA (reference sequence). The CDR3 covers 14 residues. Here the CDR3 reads CSAGGTTSSYEQYF. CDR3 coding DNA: TGCAGTGCTGGAGGGACTACCAGCTCCTACGAGCAGTACTTC.

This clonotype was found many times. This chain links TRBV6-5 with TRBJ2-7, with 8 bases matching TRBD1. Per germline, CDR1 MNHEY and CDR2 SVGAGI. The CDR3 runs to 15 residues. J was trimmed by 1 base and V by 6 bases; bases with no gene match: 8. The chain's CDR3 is CASSQGQGSSYEQYF. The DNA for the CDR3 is TGTGCCAGCAGCCAAGGACAGGGTAGTTCCTACGAGCAGTACTTC.